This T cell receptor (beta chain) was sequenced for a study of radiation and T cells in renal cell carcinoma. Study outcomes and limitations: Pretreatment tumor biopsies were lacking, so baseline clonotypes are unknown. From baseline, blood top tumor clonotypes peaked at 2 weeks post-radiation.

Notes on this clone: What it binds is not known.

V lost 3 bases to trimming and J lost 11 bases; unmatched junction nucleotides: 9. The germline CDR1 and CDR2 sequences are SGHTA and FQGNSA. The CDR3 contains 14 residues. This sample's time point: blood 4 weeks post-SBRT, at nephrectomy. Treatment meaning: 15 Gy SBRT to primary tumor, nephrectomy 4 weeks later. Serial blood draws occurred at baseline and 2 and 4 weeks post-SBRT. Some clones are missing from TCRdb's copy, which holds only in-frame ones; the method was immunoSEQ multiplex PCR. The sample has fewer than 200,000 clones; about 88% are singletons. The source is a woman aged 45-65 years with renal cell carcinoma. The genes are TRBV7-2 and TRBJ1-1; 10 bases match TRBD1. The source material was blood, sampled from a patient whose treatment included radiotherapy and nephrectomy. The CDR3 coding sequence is TGTGCCAGCAGCTTCTACGGGACAGGGGAAAGGGCTTTCTTT. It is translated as CASSFYGTGERAFF.